One and the same sample provided the 13 T cell receptor beta chains below, sequenced in a study of cytomegalovirus exposure and HLA in healthy donors. Using immunoSEQ multiplex PCR, the repertoire was profiled, and TCRdb retains in-frame clones only, with some absent. The sample lists approximately 210,000 clones, roughly 86% occurring once. Sequenced material: PBMCs. Every receptor here comes from a woman between 18 and 30 years old in good health and CMV-seronegative.

V usage is TRBV6-5 and J usage is TRBJ2-1; D possibly corresponds to TRBD2 (5 bases). This CDR3 has 12 residues. The V gene's germline CDR1 is MNHEY and CDR2 SVGAGI. The ends were cut back, 4 bases at V and 11 bases at J, with 12 bases in the middle. The CDR3 nucleotides are TGTGCCAGCAGTTTCCTCCGGGGAAAGCAGTTCTTC. Translated: CASSFLRGKQFF.

The count of this clone is one. The chain recombines TRBV5-1 with TRBJ2-7; 8 bases line up with TRBD2. The V and J ends lost 4 bases and 3 bases, in that order; junction bases with no gene match: 6. Germline V gives CDR1 SGHRS, CDR2 YFSETQ. This CDR3 has 14 residues. CDR3 in amino acids: CASSTGTRDYEQYF. The CDR3 DNA is TGCGCCAGCAGCACCGGGACTAGAGACTACGAGCAGTACTTC.

The chain employs TRBV5-6 and TRBJ2-7; 7 bases are shared with TRBD2. The CDR3 sequence is 14 residues long. Germline V lookup: CDR1 SGHDT, CDR2 YYEEEE. The trim removed 2 bases at V and 1 base at J, leaving 3 bases unmatched. CDR3 in DNA: TGTGCCAGCAGCTTCGGGACTAAGTCCTACGAGCAGTACTTC. This codes for CASSFGTKSYEQYF.

This clone was recorded at least ten times. Other nucleotide sequences in the sample specify the same CDR3. The rearrangement uses TRBV2 and TRBJ1-2; 7 bases align to TRBD1. CDR3 length equals 14 residues. The J segment lost 2 bases and the V segment lost 6 bases, leaving 6 bases of the junction unmatched. Germline assignment: CDR1 SNHLY and CDR2 FYNNEI. CDR3: CASSRQGANYGYTF. The CDR3 coding sequence is TGTGCCAGCAGCCGACAGGGCGCCAACTATGGCTACACCTTC.

V usage is TRBV7-9 and J usage is TRBJ2-3; D not resolved. There are 16 residues in the CDR3. Germline-derived CDR1 and CDR2 are SEHNR and FQNEAQ (reference sequence). V was shortened by 2 bases and J by 2 bases, with 14 bases between the two germline ends. CDR3 nucleotide sequence: TGTGCCAGCAGCTTAATGCCTAGTCCAATCACAGATACGCAGTATTTT. Residues: CASSLMPSPITDTQYF. The full variable domain, in which reference TRBV7-9 and TRBJ2-3 provide the parts outside the CDR3, is DTGVSQNPRHKITKRGQNVTFRCDPISEHNRLYWYRQTLGQGPEFLTYFQNEAQLEKSRLLSDRFSAERPKGSFSTLEIQRTEQGDSAMYLCASSLMPSPITDTQYFGPGTRLTVL.

The J gene is TRBJ1-1, the V gene TRBV6-5; D gene uncertain. This CDR3 region has 13 residues. Germline V CDR1 and CDR2: MNHEY, SVGAGI. V was pared by 2 bases and J by 3 bases, with 7 bases between. CDR3: CASSYESDTEAFF. CDR3 sequence (DNA): TGTGCCAGCAGTTACGAGTCTGACACTGAAGCTTTCTTT.

J is TRBJ1-1 and V is TRBV10-3; 8 nucleotides match TRBD1. The trim removed 8 bases at V and 7 bases at J, leaving 6 bases unmatched. The CDR3 is made up of 12 amino acids. The germline CDR1 and CDR2 sequences are ENHRY and SYGVKD. For the CDR3, the DNA is TGTGCCATCGGCTCAGGGGGCCATGAAGCTTTCTTT. It yields the protein CAIGSGGHEAFF.

The chain recombines TRBV6-6 with TRBJ1-5, with unresolved D. Germline assignment: CDR1 MNHNY and CDR2 SVGAGI (reference sequence). V was cut by 0 bases and J by 7 bases, with 13 bases left in between. The CDR3 sequence is 15 residues long. DNA for the CDR3: TGTGCCAGCAGTTACTCGGCCAGGTCCTGGCAGCCCCAGCATTTT. Its protein product is CASSYSARSWQPQHF.

The rearrangement joins TRBV30 to TRBJ1-2; TRBD1 matches at 10 bases. J lost 9 bases, V lost 4 bases, and 5 bases had no gene match. This CDR3 has 12 amino acids. The germline V gene has CDR1 GTSNPN and CDR2 SVGIG (reference sequence). The CDR3 here is CAWTQTGGRYTF. The CDR3, as DNA: TGTGCCTGGACCCAGACAGGGGGCCGCTACACCTTC. The whole variable domain, filled in from reference TRBV30 and TRBJ1-2, reads SQTIHQWPATLVQPVGSPLSLECTVEGTSNPNLYWYRQAAGRGLQLLFYSVGIGQISSEVPQNLSASRPQDRQFILSSKKLLLSDSGFYLCAWTQTGGRYTFGSGTRLTVV.

The chain combines TRBV27 with TRBJ1-1, with 11 positions matching TRBD1. This CDR3 region has 16 residues. The germline gives CDR1 MNHEY, CDR2 SMNVEV (reference sequence). Germline trimming cut 7 bases from V and 5 bases from J; bases unmatched to any gene: 12. DNA for the CDR3: TGTGCCAGCACCCCGGGACAGGGGGAACAAGGAACTGAAGCTTTCTTT. It translates to CASTPGQGEQGTEAFF.

J is TRBJ1-1 and V is TRBV4-1; D not resolved. The CDR3 contains 14 residues. The V gene's germline CDR1 is MGHRA and CDR2 YSYEKL. Trimming pared 1 base from V and 1 base from J, leaving 7 bases between. The CDR3 loop is CASSQGAENTEAFF. CDR3 nucleotide sequence: TGCGCCAGCAGCCAAGGGGCTGAGAACACTGAAGCTTTCTTT.

V usage is TRBV27 and J usage is TRBJ1-5; 7 bases fit TRBD1. Germline V CDR1 and CDR2: MNHEY, SMNVEV (reference sequence). The ends lost 6 bases at V and 4 bases at J; junction bases unmatched: 9. The CDR3 extends over 15 amino acids. CDR3 protein: CASSRKGQKNQPQHF. CDR3 coding DNA: TGTGCCAGCAGCCGGAAGGGACAGAAAAATCAGCCCCAGCATTTT.

This sequence joins TRBV30 and TRBJ2-3, with 12 bases aligning to TRBD2. CDR1 and CDR2 (germline): GTSNPN, SVGIG (reference sequence). This CDR3 region has 18 residues. V lost 3 bases to trimming and J lost 4 bases; unmatched junction nucleotides: 14. CDR3 protein: CAWSAASGGASGPDTQYF. The CDR3 coding sequence is TGTGCCTGGAGCGCCGCTAGCGGGGGGGCCTCGGGGCCAGATACGCAGTATTTT. Drawing the rest from reference TRBV30 and TRBJ2-3, the complete variable domain is SQTIHQWPATLVQPVGSPLSLECTVEGTSNPNLYWYRQAAGRGLQLLFYSVGIGQISSEVPQNLSASRPQDRQFILSSKKLLLSDSGFYLCAWSAASGGASGPDTQYFGPGTRLTVL.